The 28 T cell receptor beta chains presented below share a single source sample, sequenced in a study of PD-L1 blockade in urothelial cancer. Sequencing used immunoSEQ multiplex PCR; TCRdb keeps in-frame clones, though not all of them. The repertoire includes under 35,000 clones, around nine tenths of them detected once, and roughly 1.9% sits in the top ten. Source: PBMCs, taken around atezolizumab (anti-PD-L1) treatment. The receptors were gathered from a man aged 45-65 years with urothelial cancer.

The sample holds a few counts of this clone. In DNA form, the CDR3 reads TGTGCCAGTAGTAGCAACAGGGTAATTAACTATGGCTACACCTTC. It translates to CASSSNRVINYGYTF. The V call is TRBV19, the J call TRBJ1-2, with D tentatively TRBD1 (6 bases). V lost 4 bases, J lost 1 base, and 13 bases lay in between. Germline V gene data show CDR1 as LNHDA and CDR2 as SQIVND (reference sequence). This CDR3 spans 15 amino acids.

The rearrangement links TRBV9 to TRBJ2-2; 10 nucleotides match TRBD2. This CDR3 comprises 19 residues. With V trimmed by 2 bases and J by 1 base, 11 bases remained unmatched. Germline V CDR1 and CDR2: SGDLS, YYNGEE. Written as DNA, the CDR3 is TGTGCCAGCAGCGTGGTTCCGGGACTAGCGATAGGGAACACCGGGGAGCTGTTTTTT. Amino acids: CASSVVPGLAIGNTGELFF. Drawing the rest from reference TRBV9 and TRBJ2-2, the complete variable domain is DSGVTQTPKHLITATGQRVTLRCSPRSGDLSVYWYQQSLDQGLQFLIQYYNGEERAKGNILERFSAQQFPDLHSELNLSSLELGDSALYFCASSVVPGLAIGNTGELFFGEGSRLTVL.

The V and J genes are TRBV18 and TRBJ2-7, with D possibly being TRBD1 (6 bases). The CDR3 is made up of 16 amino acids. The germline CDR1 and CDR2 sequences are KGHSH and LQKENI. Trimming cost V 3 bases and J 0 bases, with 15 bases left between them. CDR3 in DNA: TGTGCCAGCTCACCTACTCAGGGGACGATCTCCTACGAGCAGTACTTC. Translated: CASSPTQGTISYEQYF.

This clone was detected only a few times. This CDR3 is CSGQLAAATDTQYF. The CDR3 nucleotides are TGCAGCGGCCAACTAGCGGCGGCCACAGATACGCAGTATTTT. The chain is built from TRBV29-1 and TRBJ2-3; the match to TRBD2 covers 8 bases. CDR1 is SQVTM, CDR2 ANQGSEA, per germline. Losses at the gene ends were 7 bases for V and 2 bases for J; bases not matched to a gene: 8. There are 14 residues in the CDR3.

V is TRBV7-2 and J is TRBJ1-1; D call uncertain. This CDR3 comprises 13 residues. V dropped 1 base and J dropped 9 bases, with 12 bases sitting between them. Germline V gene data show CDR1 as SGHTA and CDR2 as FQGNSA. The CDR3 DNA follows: TGTGCCAGCAGCTTAGGGGCAGCTCGTCAAGCTTTCTTT. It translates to CASSLGAARQAFF.

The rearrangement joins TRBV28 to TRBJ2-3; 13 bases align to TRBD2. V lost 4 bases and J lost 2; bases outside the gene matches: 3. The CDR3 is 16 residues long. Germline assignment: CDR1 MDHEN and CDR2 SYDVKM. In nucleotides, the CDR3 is TGTGCCAGCAGTTCCGGGACTAGCGGGAACACAGATACGCAGTATTTT. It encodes CASSSGTSGNTDTQYF.

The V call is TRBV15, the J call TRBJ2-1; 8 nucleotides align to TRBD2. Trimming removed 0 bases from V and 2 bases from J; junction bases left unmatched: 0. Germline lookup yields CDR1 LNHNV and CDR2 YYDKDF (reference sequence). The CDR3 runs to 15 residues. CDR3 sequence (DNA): TGTGCCACCAGCAGAGATAGCGGGGCCTACAATGAGCAGTTCTTC. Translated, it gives CATSRDSGAYNEQFF.

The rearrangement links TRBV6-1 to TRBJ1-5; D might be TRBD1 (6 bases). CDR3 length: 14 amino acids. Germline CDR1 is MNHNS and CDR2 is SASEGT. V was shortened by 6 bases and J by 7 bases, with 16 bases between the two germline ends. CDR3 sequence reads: CASRGTGLGQPQHF. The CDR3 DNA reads TGTGCCAGCAGGGGAACAGGGTTAGGGCAGCCCCAGCATTTT.

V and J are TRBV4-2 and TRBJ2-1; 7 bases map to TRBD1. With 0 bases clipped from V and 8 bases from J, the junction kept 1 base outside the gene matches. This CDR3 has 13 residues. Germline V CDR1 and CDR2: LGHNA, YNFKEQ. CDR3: CASSQEGGHEQFF. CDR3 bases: TGTGCCAGCAGCCAAGAAGGGGGCCATGAGCAGTTCTTC.

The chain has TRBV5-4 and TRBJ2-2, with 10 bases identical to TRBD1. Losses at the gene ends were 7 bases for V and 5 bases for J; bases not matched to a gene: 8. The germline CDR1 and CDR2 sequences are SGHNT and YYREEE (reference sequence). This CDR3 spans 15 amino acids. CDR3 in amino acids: CASGRQGAGTGELFF. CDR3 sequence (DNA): TGTGCCAGCGGACGACAGGGGGCAGGTACCGGGGAGCTGTTTTTT.

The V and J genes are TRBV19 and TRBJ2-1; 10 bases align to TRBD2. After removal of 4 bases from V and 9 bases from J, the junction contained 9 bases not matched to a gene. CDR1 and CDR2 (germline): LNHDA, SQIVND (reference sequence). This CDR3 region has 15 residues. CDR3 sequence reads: CASSTSSGRGFEQFF. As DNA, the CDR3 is TGTGCCAGTAGTACCTCTAGCGGGAGAGGATTTGAGCAGTTCTTC.

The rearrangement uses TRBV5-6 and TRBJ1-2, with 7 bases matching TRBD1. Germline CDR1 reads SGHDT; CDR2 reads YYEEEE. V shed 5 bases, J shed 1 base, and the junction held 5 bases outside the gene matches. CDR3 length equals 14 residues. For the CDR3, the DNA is TGTGCCAGCAGTTTCGGACAGGTTAACTATGGCTACACCTTC. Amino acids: CASSFGQVNYGYTF.

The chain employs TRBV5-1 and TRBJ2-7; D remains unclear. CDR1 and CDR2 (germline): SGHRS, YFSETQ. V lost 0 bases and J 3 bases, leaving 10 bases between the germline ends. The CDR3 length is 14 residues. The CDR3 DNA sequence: TGCGCCAGCAGCTTGGGAGACCGAGGCTACGAGCAGTACTTC. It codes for CASSLGDRGYEQYF.

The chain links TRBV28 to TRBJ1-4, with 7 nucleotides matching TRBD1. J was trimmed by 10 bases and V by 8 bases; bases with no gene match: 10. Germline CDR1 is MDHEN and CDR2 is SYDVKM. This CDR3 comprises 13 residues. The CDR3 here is CASLGTAYAKLFF. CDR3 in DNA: TGTGCCAGCCTCGGGACAGCTTATGCAAAACTGTTTTTT.

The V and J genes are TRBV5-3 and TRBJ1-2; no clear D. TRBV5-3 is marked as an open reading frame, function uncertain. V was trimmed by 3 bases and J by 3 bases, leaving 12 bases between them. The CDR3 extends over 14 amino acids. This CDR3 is CARSSFEPHYGYTF. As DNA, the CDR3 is TGTGCCAGAAGCTCCTTTGAGCCTCACTATGGCTACACCTTC.

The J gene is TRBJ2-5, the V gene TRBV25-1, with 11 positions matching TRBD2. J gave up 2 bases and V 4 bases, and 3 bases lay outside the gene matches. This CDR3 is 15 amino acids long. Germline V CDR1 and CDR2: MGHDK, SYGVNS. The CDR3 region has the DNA TGTGCCAGCAGTGCCCGACTAGCGGGGCAAGAGACCCAGTACTTC. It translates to CASSARLAGQETQYF.

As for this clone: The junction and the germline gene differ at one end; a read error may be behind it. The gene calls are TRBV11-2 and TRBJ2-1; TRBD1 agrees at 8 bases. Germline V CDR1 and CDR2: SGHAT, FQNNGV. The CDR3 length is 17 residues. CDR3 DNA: TGTGCCAGCACCTTACTCCGGCGGTCAGGGGGCGGGAATGAGCAGTTCTTC. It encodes CASTLLRRSGGGNEQFF.

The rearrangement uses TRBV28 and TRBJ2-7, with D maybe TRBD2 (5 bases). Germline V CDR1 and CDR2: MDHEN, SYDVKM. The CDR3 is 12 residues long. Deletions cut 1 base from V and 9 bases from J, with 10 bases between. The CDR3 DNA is TGTGCCAGCAGTTTATTGGTAGAGGGGCAGTACTTC. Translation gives CASSLLVEGQYF.

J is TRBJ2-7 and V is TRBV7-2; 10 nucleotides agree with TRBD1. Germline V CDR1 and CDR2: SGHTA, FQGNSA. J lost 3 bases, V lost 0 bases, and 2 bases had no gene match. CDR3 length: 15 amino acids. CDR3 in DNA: TGTGCCAGCAGCTTAGCCGGACAGGGGGACTACGAGCAGTACTTC. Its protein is CASSLAGQGDYEQYF.

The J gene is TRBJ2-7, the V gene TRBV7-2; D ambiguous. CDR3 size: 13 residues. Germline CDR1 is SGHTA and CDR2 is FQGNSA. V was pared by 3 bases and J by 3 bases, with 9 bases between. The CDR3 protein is CASSLHGGYEQYF. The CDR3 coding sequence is TGTGCCAGCAGCTTGCATGGCGGCTACGAGCAGTACTTC.

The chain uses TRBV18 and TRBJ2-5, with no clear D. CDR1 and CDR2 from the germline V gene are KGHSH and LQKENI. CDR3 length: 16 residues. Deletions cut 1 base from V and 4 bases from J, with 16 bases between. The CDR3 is CASSPRGKETGETQYF. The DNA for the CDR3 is TGTGCCAGCTCACCACGAGGCAAGGAGACGGGAGAGACCCAGTACTTC.

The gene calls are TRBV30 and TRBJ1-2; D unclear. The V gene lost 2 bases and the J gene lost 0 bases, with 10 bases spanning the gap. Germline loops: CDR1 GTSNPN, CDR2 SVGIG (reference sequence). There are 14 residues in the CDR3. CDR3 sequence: CAWSLNFPNYGYTF. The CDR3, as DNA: TGTGCCTGGAGTTTGAACTTCCCTAACTATGGCTACACCTTC.

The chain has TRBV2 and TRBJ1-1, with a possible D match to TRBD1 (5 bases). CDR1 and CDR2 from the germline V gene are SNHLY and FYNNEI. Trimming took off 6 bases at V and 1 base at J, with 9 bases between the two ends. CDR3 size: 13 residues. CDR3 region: CASRITGNTEAFF. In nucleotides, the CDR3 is TGTGCCAGCAGAATTACAGGGAACACTGAAGCTTTCTTT.

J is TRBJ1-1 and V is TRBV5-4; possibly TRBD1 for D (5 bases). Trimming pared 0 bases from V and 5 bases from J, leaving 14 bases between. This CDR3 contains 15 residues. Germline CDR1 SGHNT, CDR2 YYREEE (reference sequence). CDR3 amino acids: CASSLGRGGRTEAFF. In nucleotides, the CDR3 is TGTGCCAGCAGCTTGGGACGGGGGGGGAGGACTGAAGCTTTCTTT.

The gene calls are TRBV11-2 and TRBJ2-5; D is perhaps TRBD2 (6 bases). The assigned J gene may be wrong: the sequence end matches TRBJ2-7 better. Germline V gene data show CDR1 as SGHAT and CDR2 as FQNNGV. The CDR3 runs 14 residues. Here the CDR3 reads CASSFGGLSYEQYF. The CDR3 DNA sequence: TGTGCCAGCAGCTTTGGGGGACTCTCCTACGAGCAGTACTTC.

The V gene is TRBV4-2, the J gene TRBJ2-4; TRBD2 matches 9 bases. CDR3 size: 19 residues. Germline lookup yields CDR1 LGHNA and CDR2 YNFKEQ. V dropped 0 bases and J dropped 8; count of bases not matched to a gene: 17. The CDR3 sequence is CASSQDGWWGSGGLDIQYF. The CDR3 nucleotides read TGTGCCAGCAGCCAAGATGGGTGGTGGGGTAGCGGGGGCCTAGACATTCAGTACTTC.

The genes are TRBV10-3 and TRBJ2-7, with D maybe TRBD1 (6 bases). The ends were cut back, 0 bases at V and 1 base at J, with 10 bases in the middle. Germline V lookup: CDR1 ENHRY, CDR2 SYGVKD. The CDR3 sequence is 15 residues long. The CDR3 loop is CAISESETGSYEQYF. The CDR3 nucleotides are TGTGCCATCAGTGAGTCGGAGACAGGTTCCTACGAGCAGTACTTC.

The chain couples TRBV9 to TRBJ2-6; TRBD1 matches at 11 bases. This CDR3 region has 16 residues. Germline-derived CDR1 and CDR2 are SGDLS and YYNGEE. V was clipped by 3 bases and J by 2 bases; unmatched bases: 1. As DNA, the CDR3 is TGTGCCAGCAGCGGGACAGGGGGCGCTGGGGCCAACGTCCTGACTTTC. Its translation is CASSGTGGAGANVLTF.